This is a list of T cell receptor beta chains from one sample in a study of T-cell reconstitution after alpha-beta-depleted transplantation in children. One entry per CDR3 protein, called by TCRdb with MiXCR from the PCR reads. Found here are fewer than 95,000 distinct CDR3 sequences, 9% to 15% of them singletons; the top ten hold approximately 14%. Sequenced here: PBMCs from the stem cell graft donor, sampled from the stem cell graft. The receptors were sampled from a human donor who donated a stem cell graft to a child with inherited bone marrow failure. CDR3s leave out the opening cysteine and the closing phenylalanine or tryptophan. Each record gives: CDR3 length, V gene, CDR3 protein.

len: 15
v_gene: TRBV6-2/TRBV6-3
CDR3aa: ASSTLLTGDFNQPQH

len: 10
v_gene: TRBV9
CDR3aa: ASSEVGYEQF

len: 14
v_gene: TRBV29-1
CDR3aa: SVASGTNTYAGELF

len: 12
v_gene: TRBV20-1
CDR3aa: SAEAGQGTDTQY

len: 12
v_gene: TRBV7-6
CDR3aa: ASSPGTSSNIQY

len: 15
v_gene: TRBV4-1
CDR3aa: ASSQDGAGDARDTQY

len: 12
v_gene: TRBV5-1
CDR3aa: ASSWTPRGNEQF

len: 14
v_gene: TRBV5-1
CDR3aa: ASSSPAAGMNTEAF

len: 11
v_gene: TRBV19
CDR3aa: APPRGPSYEQY

len: 11
v_gene: TRBV7-2
CDR3aa: ASSPSEGYGYT

len: 13
v_gene: TRBV11-2
CDR3aa: ASSPNTDYNSPLH

len: 12
v_gene: TRBV10-1
CDR3aa: AIARDRGNTEAF

len: 12
v_gene: TRBV7-6
CDR3aa: ASSLDGPNEKLF

len: 13
v_gene: TRBV2
CDR3aa: ASDIGDGSTYEQY

len: 12
v_gene: TRBV10-3
CDR3aa: ASSGTGGGQPQH

len: 13
v_gene: TRBV5-1
CDR3aa: ASSPGTGADTEAF

len: 13
v_gene: TRBV6-5
CDR3aa: ASSYTTGWGEKLF

len: 13
v_gene: TRBV10-3
CDR3aa: AISDSLRYQETQY

len: 11
v_gene: TRBV11-2
CDR3aa: ASSLGAGYGYT

len: 9
v_gene: TRBV7-9
CDR3aa: ASSLEGTPL

len: 15
v_gene: TRBV7-9
CDR3aa: ASSFYWGQDLNEKLF

len: 11
v_gene: TRBV6-1
CDR3aa: ASSRRRGETQY

len: 16
v_gene: TRBV4-3
CDR3aa: ASSQRGGPYNPNEKLF

len: 15
v_gene: TRBV7-6
CDR3aa: ASSSGLGPLLGNIQY

len: 13
v_gene: TRBV20-1
CDR3aa: SAPKGTSGEDEQF

len: 12
v_gene: TRBV20-1
CDR3aa: SAPGTSLYNEQF

len: 11
v_gene: TRBV5-1
CDR3aa: ASSLAGRSGQF

len: 14
v_gene: TRBV28
CDR3aa: ASSWAPRVMNTEAF

len: 13
v_gene: TRBV19
CDR3aa: ASSIAGSGYYEQY

len: 15
v_gene: TRBV20-1
CDR3aa: SASSVYSIRADNEQF

len: 12
v_gene: TRBV20-1
CDR3aa: SASKGTMNTEAF

len: 12
v_gene: TRBV20-1
CDR3aa: SASGTSGQETQY

len: 10
v_gene: TRBV2
CDR3aa: ASKRGTGELF

len: 12
v_gene: TRBV19
CDR3aa: ASSWQTTSGELF